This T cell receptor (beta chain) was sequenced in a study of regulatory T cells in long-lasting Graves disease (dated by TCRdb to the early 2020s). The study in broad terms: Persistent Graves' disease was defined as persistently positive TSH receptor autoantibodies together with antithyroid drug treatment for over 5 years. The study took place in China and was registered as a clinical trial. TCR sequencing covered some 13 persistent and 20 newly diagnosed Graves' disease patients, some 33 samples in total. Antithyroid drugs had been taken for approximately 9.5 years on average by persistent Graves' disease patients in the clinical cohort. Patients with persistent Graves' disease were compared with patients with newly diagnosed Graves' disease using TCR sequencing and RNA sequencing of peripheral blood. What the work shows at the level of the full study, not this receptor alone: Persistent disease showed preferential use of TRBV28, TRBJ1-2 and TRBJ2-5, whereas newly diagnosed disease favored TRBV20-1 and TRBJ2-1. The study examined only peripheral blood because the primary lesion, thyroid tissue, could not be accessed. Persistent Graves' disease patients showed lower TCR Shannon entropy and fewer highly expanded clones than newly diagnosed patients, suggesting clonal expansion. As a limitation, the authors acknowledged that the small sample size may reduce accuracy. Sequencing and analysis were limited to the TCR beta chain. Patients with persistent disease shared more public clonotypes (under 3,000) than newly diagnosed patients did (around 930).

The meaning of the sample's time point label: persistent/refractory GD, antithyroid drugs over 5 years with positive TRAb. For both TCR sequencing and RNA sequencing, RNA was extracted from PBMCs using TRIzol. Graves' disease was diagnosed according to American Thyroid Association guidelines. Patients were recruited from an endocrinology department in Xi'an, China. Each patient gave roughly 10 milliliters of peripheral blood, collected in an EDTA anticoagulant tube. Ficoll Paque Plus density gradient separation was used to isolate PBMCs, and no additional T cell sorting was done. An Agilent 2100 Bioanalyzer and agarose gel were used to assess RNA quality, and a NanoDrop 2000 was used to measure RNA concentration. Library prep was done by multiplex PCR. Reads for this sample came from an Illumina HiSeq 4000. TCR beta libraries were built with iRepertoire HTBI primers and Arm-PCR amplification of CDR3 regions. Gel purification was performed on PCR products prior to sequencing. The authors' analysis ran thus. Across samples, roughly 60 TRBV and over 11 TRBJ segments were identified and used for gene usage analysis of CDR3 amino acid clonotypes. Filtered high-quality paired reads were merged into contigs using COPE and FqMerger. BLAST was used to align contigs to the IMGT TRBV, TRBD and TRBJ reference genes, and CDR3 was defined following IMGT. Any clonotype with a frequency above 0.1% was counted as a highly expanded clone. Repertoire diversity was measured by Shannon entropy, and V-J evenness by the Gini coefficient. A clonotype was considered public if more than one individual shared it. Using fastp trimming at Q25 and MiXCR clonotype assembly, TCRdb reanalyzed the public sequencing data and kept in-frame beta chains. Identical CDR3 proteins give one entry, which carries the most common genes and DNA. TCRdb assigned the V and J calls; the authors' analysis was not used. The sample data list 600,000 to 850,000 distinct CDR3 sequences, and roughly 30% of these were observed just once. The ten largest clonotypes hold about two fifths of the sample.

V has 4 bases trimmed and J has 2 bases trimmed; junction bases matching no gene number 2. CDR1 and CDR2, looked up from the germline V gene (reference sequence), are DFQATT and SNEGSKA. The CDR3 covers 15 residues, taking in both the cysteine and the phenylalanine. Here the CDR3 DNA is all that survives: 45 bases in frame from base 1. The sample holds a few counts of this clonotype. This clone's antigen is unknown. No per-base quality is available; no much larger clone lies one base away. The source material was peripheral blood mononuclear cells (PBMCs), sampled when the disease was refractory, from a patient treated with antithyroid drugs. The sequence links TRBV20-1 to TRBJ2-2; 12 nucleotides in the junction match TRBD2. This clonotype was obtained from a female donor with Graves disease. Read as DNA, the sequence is TGCAGTGCTACCGGACTAGCGGGAAACACCGGGGAGCTGTTTTTT. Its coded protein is CSATGLAGNTGELFF.